The 4 T cell receptor beta chains in this list originate from one sample, sequenced in a study of OX40 agonist ivuxolimab in advanced cancers. Generated by immunoSEQ multiplex PCR, the TCRdb table keeps only in-frame clones and is missing some. The table lists around 57,000 clones, approximately 92% of them singletons. Sequences were derived from CD4+ or CD8+ T cells sorted from blood, sampled in a trial of the OX40 agonist ivuxolimab. These receptors were obtained from an adult with an advanced solid tumor such as melanoma, head and neck, liver or kidney cancer.

The gene calls are TRBV19 and TRBJ1-2, with 7 nucleotides matching TRBD1. Unmatched junction bases numbered 14, after V lost 11 bases and J lost 2 bases. Germline assignment: CDR1 LNHDA and CDR2 SQIVND (reference sequence). This CDR3 has 15 residues. The CDR3 DNA reads TGTGCCTCCCGACAGGGCCCACACCTAAACTATGGCTACACCTTC. Translating gives CASRQGPHLNYGYTF.

The chain joins TRBV16 to TRBJ1-6; the D gene is possibly TRBD1 (5 bases). V lost 1 base and J lost 6, with 7 bases in between. The CDR3 extends over 14 amino acids. Per the germline V gene, CDR1 is KGHSY and CDR2 is FQNENV. The DNA of the CDR3 is TGTGCCAGCAGCCAATTGGGGGGTAATTCACCCCTCCACTTT. The encoded protein is CASSQLGGNSPLHF.

This clone is a singleton in its sample. J is TRBJ2-3 and V is TRBV11-1, with D hard to call. The CDR3 is made up of 12 amino acids. CDR1 and CDR2 from the germline V gene are SGHAT and FQDESV (reference sequence). The germline V and J ends were trimmed by 5 bases and 4 bases, with 7 bases remaining between them. The DNA of the CDR3 is TGTGCCAGCAGCCCGATCCCAGATACGCAGTATTTT. Protein sequence: CASSPIPDTQYF.

The V gene is TRBV4-3, the J gene TRBJ2-3, with 10 bases lining up with TRBD2. The germline gives CDR1 LGHNA, CDR2 YSLEER. The CDR3 has 18 amino acids. Trimming took 0 bases from V and 2 from J; bases not matched to a gene: 8. The chain's CDR3 is CASSQDPILAGATDTQYF. CDR3 nucleotide sequence: TGCGCCAGCAGCCAAGACCCAATTCTAGCGGGGGCCACAGATACGCAGTATTTT.